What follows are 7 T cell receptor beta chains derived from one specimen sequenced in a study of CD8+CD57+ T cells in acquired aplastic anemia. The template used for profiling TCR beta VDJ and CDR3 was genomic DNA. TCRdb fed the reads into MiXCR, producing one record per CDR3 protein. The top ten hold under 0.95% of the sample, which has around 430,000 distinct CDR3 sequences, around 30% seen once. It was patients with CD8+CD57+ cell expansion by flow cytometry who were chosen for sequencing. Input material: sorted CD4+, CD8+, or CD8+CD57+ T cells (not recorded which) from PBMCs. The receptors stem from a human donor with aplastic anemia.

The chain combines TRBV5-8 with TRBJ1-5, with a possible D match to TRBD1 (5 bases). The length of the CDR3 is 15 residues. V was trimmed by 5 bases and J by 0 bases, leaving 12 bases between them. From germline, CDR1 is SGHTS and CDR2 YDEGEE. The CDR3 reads CASSRGLYSNQPQHF. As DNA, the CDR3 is TGTGCCAGCAGTAGGGGCCTATATAGCAATCAGCCCCAGCATTTT.

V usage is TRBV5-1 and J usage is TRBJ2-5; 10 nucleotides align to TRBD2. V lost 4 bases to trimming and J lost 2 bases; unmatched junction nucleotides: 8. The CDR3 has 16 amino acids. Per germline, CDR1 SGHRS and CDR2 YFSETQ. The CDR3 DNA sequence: TGCGCCAGCAGCGGGAATATAGCGGGGGGACAAGAGACCCAGTACTTC. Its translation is CASSGNIAGGQETQYF.

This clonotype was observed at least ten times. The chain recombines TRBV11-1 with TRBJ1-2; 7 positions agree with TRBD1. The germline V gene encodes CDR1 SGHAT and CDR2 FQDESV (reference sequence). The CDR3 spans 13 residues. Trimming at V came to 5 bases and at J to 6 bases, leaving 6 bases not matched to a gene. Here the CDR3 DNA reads TGTGCCAGCAGCCGAGGGGGCGCGCATGGCTACACCTTC. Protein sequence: CASSRGGAHGYTF. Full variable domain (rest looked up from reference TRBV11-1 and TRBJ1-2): EAEVAQSPRYKITEKSQAVAFWCDPISGHATLYWYRQILGQGPELLVQFQDESVVDDSQLPKDRFSAERLKGVDSTLKIQPAELGDSAMYLCASSRGGAHGYTFGSGTRLTVV.

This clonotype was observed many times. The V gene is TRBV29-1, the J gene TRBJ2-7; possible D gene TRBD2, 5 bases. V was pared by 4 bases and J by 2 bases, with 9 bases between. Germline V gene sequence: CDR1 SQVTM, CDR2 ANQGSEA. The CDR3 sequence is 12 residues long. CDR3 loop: CSVVFGTYEQYF. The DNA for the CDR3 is TGCAGCGTTGTTTTCGGGACCTACGAGCAGTACTTC.

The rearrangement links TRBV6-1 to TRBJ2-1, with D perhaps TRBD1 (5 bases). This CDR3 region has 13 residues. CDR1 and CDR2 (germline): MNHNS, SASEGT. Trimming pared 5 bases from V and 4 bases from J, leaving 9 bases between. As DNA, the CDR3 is TGTGCCAGCAGTACGACAGCTTACAATGAGCAGTTCTTC. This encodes CASSTTAYNEQFF.

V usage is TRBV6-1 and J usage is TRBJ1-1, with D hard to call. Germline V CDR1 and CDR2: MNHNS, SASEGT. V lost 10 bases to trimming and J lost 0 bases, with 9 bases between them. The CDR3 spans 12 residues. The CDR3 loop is CANQALNTEAFF. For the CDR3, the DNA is TGTGCCAACCAAGCCTTGAACACTGAAGCTTTCTTT.

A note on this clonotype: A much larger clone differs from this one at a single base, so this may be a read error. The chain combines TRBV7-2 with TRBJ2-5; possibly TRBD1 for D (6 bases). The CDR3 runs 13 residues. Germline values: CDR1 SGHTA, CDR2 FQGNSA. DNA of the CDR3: TGTGCCAGCAGCTACAGGGTTCAAGAGGCCCAGTACTTC. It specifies CASSYRVQEAQYF. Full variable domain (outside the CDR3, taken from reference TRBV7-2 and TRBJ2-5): GAGVSQSPSNKVTEKGKDVELRCDPISGHTALYWYRQSLGQGLEFLIYFQGNSAPDKSGLPSDRFSAERTGGSVSTLTIQRTQQEDSAVYLCASSYRVQEAQYFGPGTRLLVL.